This T cell receptor beta chain was observed in a study of CD8 T cells in Susac syndrome. As to this clonotype: What it binds is not known.

Germline V gives CDR1 SQVTM, CDR2 ANQGSEA. This CDR3 is 14 amino acids long. V was clipped by 1 base and J by 1 base, with 7 bases between them. Random hexamers served to reverse transcribe roughly 0.45 to 1 ug RNA. One entry per CDR3 protein, called by TCRdb with MiXCR from the immunoSEQ multiplex PCR reads. The sample holds about 150,000 distinct CDR3 sequences, 94% seen once. Purification of the CD8+ and CD4+ T cells relied on negative isolation, and TEMRA cells underwent FACS enrichment. Study-level results: Only a relatively small number of individuals were included in the TCR sequencing and HLA analysis.

The chain employs TRBV29-1 and TRBJ2-2, with a weak D call TRBD1 (6 bases). The TCR was taken from a human donor with multiple sclerosis. The sequenced material came from CD8+ T cells from PBMCs. CDR3 nucleotides: TGCAGCGTTGAAGGACAGGAGAACACCGGGGAGCTGTTTTTT. Translating it yields CSVEGQENTGELFF.